This T cell receptor (beta chain) was documented in a study of blood T cells in healthy people across ages. V lost 3 bases and J lost 1, with 3 bases in between. Germline V gene sequence: CDR1 ENHRY, CDR2 SYGVKD. This CDR3 spans 12 amino acids. Then a second PCR, running roughly 7 to 12 cycles, was carried out with a sample-barcoded 5' primer and a J-beta primer mix. From the 5' RACE reads, TCRdb called clonotypes with MiXCR, one entry per CDR3 protein. The sample holds some 1.8 million distinct CDR3 sequences, more than 35% seen once. The chain couples TRBV10-3 to TRBJ2-5; D unresolved. The source of this sequence is a human donor in good health. Sequencing was carried out using blood. The CDR3 region has the DNA TGTGCCATCAGTGACGCCCAAGAGACCCAGTACTTC. Its translation is CAISDAQETQYF.